This entry describes one T cell receptor (beta chain). Here immunoSEQ multiplex PCR was the method, and the copy in TCRdb shows in-frame clones only, minus some. The data hold about 85,000 clones, with under 85% observed a single time. These data come from a study of blood T cell repertoires in COVID-19. Study-wide background: Some COVID-19 samples were acute and others convalescent; all came from the United States, Italy and Spain. From T cells, B-cell-depleted T cells, or PBMCs came the material, which was cDNA or gDNA.

The specimen was peripheral blood. This receptor was identified in a human donor in a cohort sampled during active COVID-19.

In DNA, the CDR3 is TGTGCCAGCAGCTTTGGAGAATTCTATGAAGCTTTCTTT. Amino acids: CASSFGEFYEAFF. This chain links TRBV11-2 with TRBJ1-1; D is uncertain. The CDR3 totals 13 residues. V lost 3 bases, J lost 7 bases, and 12 bases lay in between. Germline CDR1 is SGHAT and CDR2 is FQNNGV.